This is a list of T cell receptor beta chains from one sample in a study of patients and donors after allogeneic stem cell transplantation. Each CDR3 protein is one row after TCRdb ran MiXCR on the RT-PCR reads. The sample gives about a million distinct CDR3 sequences, roughly 18% of which show up once; roughly 6% is in the top ten. Sample: blood, either unsorted or a sorted T cell fraction (not recorded which). The receptor set was obtained from a human donor who was either an allogeneic HSCT recipient or a stem cell or donor lymphocyte infusion donor (not recorded which). It is not recorded whose cells these are; they may come from a transplant donor. Each CDR3 is given with its conserved first and last residue. D genes are given only for firm matches. Size tells how often a clone was seen (once, few, many) or the class of an expanded clone, and some rows leave it out.

v_gene: TRBV15; abundance: few; j_gene: TRBJ1-2; d_gene: TRBD1; len: 13; CDR3aa: CATRADRVGRYTF; CDR3nt: TGTGCCACCAGAGCTGACAGGGTCGGGCGCTACACCTTC
v_gene: TRBV30; abundance: few; j_gene: TRBJ2-5; d_gene: TRBD1; len: 16; CDR3aa: CAWTGGTGKYQETQYF; CDR3nt: TGTGCCTGGACCGGAGGGACAGGGAAATACCAAGAGACCCAGTACTTC
v_gene: TRBV6-2/TRBV6-3; abundance: .; j_gene: TRBJ1-1; d_gene: TRBD1; len: 14; CDR3aa: CASIQDRMNTEAFF; CDR3nt: TGTGCCAGCATTCAGGACAGGATGAACACTGAAGCTTTCTTT
v_gene: TRBV3-1; abundance: few; j_gene: TRBJ2-1; d_gene: .; len: 11; CDR3aa: CASSHRREQFF; CDR3nt: TGTGCCAGCAGCCACAGACGGGAGCAGTTCTTC
v_gene: TRBV7-8; abundance: few; j_gene: TRBJ1-2; d_gene: .; len: 15; CDR3aa: CASSPRLAANYGYTF; CDR3nt: TGTGCCAGCAGCCCCCGGCTGGCAGCTAACTATGGCTACACCTTC
v_gene: TRBV10-3; abundance: .; j_gene: TRBJ2-3; d_gene: .; len: 15; CDR3aa: CAISDSRSSTDTQYF; CDR3nt: TGTGCCATCAGTGATTCAAGAAGTAGTACAGATACGCAGTATTTT
v_gene: TRBV12-3/TRBV12-4; abundance: .; j_gene: TRBJ2-2; d_gene: TRBD1; len: 18; CDR3aa: CASTTGTGGTRGTGELFF; CDR3nt: TGTGCCAGCACCACCGGGACAGGGGGCACCAGGGGAACCGGGGAGCTGTTTTTT
v_gene: TRBV5-5; abundance: few; j_gene: TRBJ2-7; d_gene: .; len: 14; CDR3aa: CASSLVRETYEQYF; CDR3nt: TGTGCCAGCAGCTTGGTTCGGGAGACCTACGAGCAGTACTTC
v_gene: TRBV20-1; abundance: .; j_gene: TRBJ1-2; d_gene: .; len: 13; CDR3aa: CSARYGANYGYTF; CDR3nt: TGCAGTGCTAGATATGGGGCAAACTATGGCTACACCTTC
v_gene: TRBV10-3; abundance: few; j_gene: TRBJ1-2; d_gene: TRBD1; len: 13; CDR3aa: CAKEDRAAYGYTF; CDR3nt: TGTGCCAAGGAGGACAGGGCAGCCTATGGCTACACCTTC
v_gene: TRBV6-2/TRBV6-3; abundance: few; j_gene: TRBJ1-1; d_gene: .; len: 14; CDR3aa: CASSYQADGTEAFF; CDR3nt: TGTGCCAGCAGTTATCAGGCAGACGGCACTGAAGCTTTCTTT
v_gene: TRBV14; abundance: few; j_gene: TRBJ2-1; d_gene: TRBD1; len: 16; CDR3aa: CASSRRTGKHNNEQFF; CDR3nt: TGTGCCAGCAGCCGTCGGACAGGGAAACATAACAATGAGCAGTTCTTC
v_gene: TRBV11-2; abundance: once; j_gene: TRBJ2-5; d_gene: .; len: 17; CDR3aa: CASSKQYKRVGQETQYF; CDR3nt: TGTGCCAGCAGCAAACAATACAAGAGGGTCGGGCAAGAGACCCAGTACTTC
v_gene: TRBV5-1; abundance: .; j_gene: TRBJ2-2; d_gene: TRBD2; len: 18; CDR3aa: CASSSLTSGGPNTGELFF; CDR3nt: TGCGCCAGCAGCTCATTGACTAGCGGGGGGCCCAACACCGGGGAGCTGTTTTTT
v_gene: TRBV5-1; abundance: few; j_gene: TRBJ1-6; d_gene: .; len: 15; CDR3aa: CASSLVGPDNSPLHF; CDR3nt: TGCGCCAGCAGCTTGGTGGGCCCCGATAATTCACCCCTCCACTTT
v_gene: TRBV5-1; abundance: few; j_gene: TRBJ2-3; d_gene: .; len: 14; CDR3aa: CASSPNGATDTQYF; CDR3nt: TGCGCCAGCAGCCCGAATGGGGCGACAGATACGCAGTATTTT
v_gene: TRBV12-3/TRBV12-4; abundance: many; j_gene: TRBJ2-3; d_gene: .; len: 13; CDR3aa: CASSPLGEDTQYF; CDR3nt: TGTGCCAGCAGTCCCCTGGGGGAGGATACGCAGTATTTT
v_gene: TRBV19; abundance: .; j_gene: TRBJ1-6; d_gene: .; len: 17; CDR3aa: CASSTGDISSYNSPLHF; CDR3nt: TGTGCCAGTAGTACCGGGGACATCAGCTCCTATAATTCACCCCTCCACTTT